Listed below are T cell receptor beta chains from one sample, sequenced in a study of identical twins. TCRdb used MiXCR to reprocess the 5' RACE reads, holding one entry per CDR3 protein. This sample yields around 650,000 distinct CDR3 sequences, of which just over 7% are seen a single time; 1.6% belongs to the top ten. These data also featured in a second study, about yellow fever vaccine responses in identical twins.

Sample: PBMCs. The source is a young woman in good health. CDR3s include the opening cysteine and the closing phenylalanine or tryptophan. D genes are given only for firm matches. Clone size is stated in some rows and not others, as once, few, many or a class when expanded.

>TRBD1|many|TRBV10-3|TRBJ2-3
CAISGGQSTDTQYF
TGTGCCATCAGTGGGGGACAGTCCACAGATACGCAGTATTTT
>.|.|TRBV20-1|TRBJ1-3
CSARALPAAGVSGNTIYF
TGCAGTGCTAGAGCCCTTCCGGCTGCGGGCGTCTCTGGAAACACCATATATTTT
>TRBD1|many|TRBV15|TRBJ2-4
CATSSRLPGTGNELAKNIQYF
TGTGCCACCAGCAGTAGACTTCCCGGGACAGGGAACGAACTAGCCAAAAACATTCAGTACTTC
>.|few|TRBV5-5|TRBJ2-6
CASSSFLSGANVLTF
TGTGCCAGCAGCTCTTTCCTCTCTGGGGCCAACGTCCTGACTTTC
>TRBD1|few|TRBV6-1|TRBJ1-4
CASRGGDRGGKLFF
TGTGCCAGCAGGGGGGGGGACAGGGGAGGAAAACTGTTTTTT
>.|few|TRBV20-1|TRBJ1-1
CSARQAVNTEAFF
TGCAGTGCTAGACAGGCGGTGAACACTGAAGCTTTCTTT
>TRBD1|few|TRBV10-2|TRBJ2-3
CASSEGTGGWDTQYF
TGCGCCAGCAGTGAGGGGACAGGGGGCTGGGATACGCAGTATTTT
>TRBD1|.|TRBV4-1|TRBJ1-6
CASSLLGQGLYSPLHF
TGCGCCAGCAGCCTCCTTGGACAGGGTCTGTATTCACCCCTCCACTTT
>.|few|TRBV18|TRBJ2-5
CASSPPLPETQYF
TGTGCCAGCTCACCACCGCTACCGGAGACCCAGTACTTC
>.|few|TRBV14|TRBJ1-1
CASSHPSPGRLYAEAFF
TGTGCCAGCAGCCACCCCTCCCCGGGAAGATTGTACGCTGAAGCTTTCTTT
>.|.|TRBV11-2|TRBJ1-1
CASSLARQAEAFF
TGTGCCAGCAGCTTAGCTCGCCAGGCTGAAGCTTTCTTT